What follows is one TCR beta chain and its context. Its matching antigen is unknown. Every donor contributed about 10 milliliters of peripheral blood by blood draw. Primers used in a second PCR of roughly 6 to 12 cycles were a sample-barcoded 5' primer and a J-beta primer mix. TCRdb re-called the 5' RACE reads with MiXCR, one entry per CDR3 protein. Of about 640,000 distinct CDR3 sequences in the sample, about 30% were seen once. The data belong to a study of blood T cells in healthy people across ages. Study outcomes and limitations: Estimates based on one million T cells were treated as lower bounds. There were more naive CD4+ cells and higher diversity in long-lived donors than in aged donors.

The TCR originated in a woman of 80 years or more in good health. The sample was blood.

This CDR3 is CASSLPNVRPGRDNEQFF. The CDR3 DNA reads TGTGCCAGCAGCTTACCTAACGTTAGACCGGGACGGGACAATGAGCAGTTCTTC. The V call is TRBV7-9, the J call TRBJ2-1; D may be TRBD1 or TRBD2 (5 bases each). V dropped 2 bases and J dropped 5 bases, with 22 bases sitting between them. Germline loops: CDR1 SEHNR, CDR2 FQNEAQ (reference sequence). There are 18 residues in the CDR3. The full variable domain, in which reference TRBV7-9 and TRBJ2-1 provide the parts outside the CDR3, is DTGVSQNPRHKITKRGQNVTFRCDPISEHNRLYWYRQTLGQGPEFLTYFQNEAQLEKSRLLSDRFSAERPKGSFSTLEIQRTEQGDSAMYLCASSLPNVRPGRDNEQFFGPGTRLTVL.